What follows are 28 T cell receptor beta chains derived from one specimen sequenced in a study of T cell repertoires in ileal Crohn's disease. Some clones are missing from TCRdb's copy, which holds only in-frame ones; the method was immunoSEQ multiplex PCR. The repertoire holds approximately 2,200 clones, with more than 75% as singletons. Sequencing was carried out using ileal tissue. All receptors derive from an adult with Crohn's disease.

The chain uses TRBV9 and TRBJ2-2; 8 nucleotides agree with TRBD2. The CDR3 is made up of 17 amino acids. The ends lost 0 bases at V and 0 bases at J; junction bases unmatched: 4. Germline CDR1 reads SGDLS; CDR2 reads YYNGEE. The CDR3 DNA is TGTGCCAGCAGCGTAGGTAGCGGGGTAGCGAACACCGGGGAGCTGTTTTTT. Amino acid sequence: CASSVGSGVANTGELFF.

The chain recombines TRBV19 with TRBJ1-6; D is undetermined. Germline values: CDR1 LNHDA, CDR2 SQIVND (reference sequence). The CDR3 length is 13 residues. The V gene lost 4 bases and the J gene lost 7 bases, with 8 bases spanning the gap. The CDR3 DNA sequence: TGTGCCAGTAGTAGGGGAGGCAATTCACCCCTCCACTTT. Encoded protein: CASSRGGNSPLHF. Complete variable domain (other parts from reference TRBV19 and TRBJ1-6): DGGITQSPKYLFRKEGQNVTLSCEQNLNHDAMYWYRQDPGQGLRLIYYSQIVNDFQKGDIAEGYSVSREKKESFPLTVTSAQKNPTAFYLCASSRGGNSPLHFGNGTRLTVT.

This clone was detected once. The chain is built from TRBV19 and TRBJ1-1; D gene uncertain. Trimming removed 7 bases at V and 1 base at J, with 10 bases between. The germline V gene encodes CDR1 LNHDA and CDR2 SQIVND (reference sequence). This CDR3 is 13 amino acids long. The CDR3 nucleotides read TGTGCCAGTAAAATCACGGGGAACACTGAAGCTTTCTTT. The encoded protein is CASKITGNTEAFF.

This chain joins TRBV4-2 and TRBJ2-3, with TRBD2 matching over 8 bases. Germline values: CDR1 LGHNA, CDR2 YNFKEQ. CDR3 length: 15 residues. J was trimmed by 2 bases and V by 2 bases; bases with no gene match: 3. Here the CDR3 DNA reads TGTGCCAGCAGCCAACCGGGGGGGTCCACAGATACGCAGTATTTT. Encoded protein: CASSQPGGSTDTQYF.

The chain combines TRBV5-1 with TRBJ1-2; 8 nucleotides line up with TRBD1. Germline V gene lookup returns CDR1 SGHRS and CDR2 YFSETQ. The ends lost 2 bases at V and 4 bases at J; junction bases unmatched: 7. This CDR3 has 15 residues. The CDR3 DNA reads as TGCGCCAGCAGCTTCCAGGGGGCTGGGGGCTATGGCTACACCTTC. This encodes CASSFQGAGGYGYTF.

This sequence joins TRBV5-5 and TRBJ1-2, with D possibly being TRBD1 (5 bases). The V gene lost 2 bases and the J gene lost 6 bases, with 11 bases spanning the gap. The CDR3 covers 13 residues. Germline-derived CDR1 and CDR2 are SGHKS and YYEKEE (reference sequence). The CDR3 sequence is CASSLPTVNGYTF. The CDR3 DNA follows: TGTGCCAGCAGCTTACCGACAGTAAATGGCTACACCTTC.

This clone appeared a few times. This is likely a read error, given that the CDR3 carries no conserved phenylalanine or tryptophan at its end. The chain employs TRBV14 and TRBJ1-3; TRBD1 is a possible D gene (5 bases). Trimming removed 4 bases at V and 4 bases at J, with 14 bases between. The germline V gene has CDR1 SGHDN and CDR2 FVKESK. CDR3 length: 15 residues. The CDR3 DNA reads TGTGCCAGCAGCCTCCCTGGCCAGGGAGGAAACACCATATATCTT. Protein sequence: CASSLPGQGGNTIYL.

The rearrangement joins TRBV7-9 to TRBJ2-2, with 11 bases that match TRBD1. The germline CDR1 and CDR2 sequences are SEHNR and FQNEAQ (reference sequence). The CDR3 runs to 15 residues. Losses at the gene ends were 4 bases for V and 5 bases for J; bases not matched to a gene: 3. The CDR3 protein is CASSSRDRGTGELFF. The CDR3 nucleotides read TGTGCCAGCAGCTCCCGGGACAGGGGGACCGGGGAGCTGTTTTTT.

The chain links TRBV5-1 to TRBJ1-6; D might be TRBD1 (6 bases). The V and J ends lost 4 bases and 7 bases respectively, with 18 bases between them. Germline assignment: CDR1 SGHRS and CDR2 YFSETQ. The CDR3 is 16 amino acids. The CDR3 is CASSPPGTRGNSPLHF. CDR3 DNA sequence: TGCGCCAGCAGCCCCCCGGGGACCAGGGGCAATTCACCCCTCCACTTT.

The chain carries TRBV6-6 and TRBJ1-2; 7 positions match TRBD1. The CDR3 contains 14 residues. Looked up from germline, CDR1 is MNHNY and CDR2 is SVGAGI (reference sequence). V trimming: 2 bases; J trimming: 8 bases; junction bases outside the gene matches: 8. The DNA of the CDR3 is TGTGCCAGCAGTTACAATGACAGGGACCAAGGCTACACCTTC. It translates to CASSYNDRDQGYTF.

The CDR3 reads CASSLFAGGPFGNEQFF. CDR3 nucleotides: TGTGCCAGCAGCTTATTTGCAGGGGGCCCTTTTGGTAATGAGCAGTTCTTC. The gene calls are TRBV11-3 and TRBJ2-1; TRBD1 agrees at 8 bases. V lost 2 bases to trimming and J lost 7 bases; unmatched junction nucleotides: 13. Germline V gene lookup returns CDR1 SGHNT and CDR2 YENEEA. CDR3 length: 17 residues.

The chain is built from TRBV7-2 and TRBJ2-2; 10 bases line up with TRBD1. V lost 2 bases to trimming and J lost 3 bases; unmatched junction nucleotides: 3. The CDR3 runs 16 residues. CDR1 and CDR2 from the germline V gene are SGHTA and FQGNSA. CDR3 loop: CASSLKGQGYTGELFF. In DNA, the CDR3 is TGTGCCAGCAGCTTAAAGGGACAGGGGTACACCGGGGAGCTGTTTTTT.

A single count supports this clone. The chain couples TRBV30 to TRBJ1-2; the match to TRBD1 covers 8 bases. Germline lookup yields CDR1 GTSNPN and CDR2 SVGIG (reference sequence). Losses at the gene ends were 2 bases for V and 2 bases for J; bases not matched to a gene: 7. The CDR3 has 15 amino acids. CDR3: CAWSPQGAWNYGYTF. The CDR3 region has the DNA TGTGCCTGGAGTCCGCAGGGGGCTTGGAACTATGGCTACACCTTC.

V usage is TRBV6-4 and J usage is TRBJ2-1; 7 bases agree with TRBD2. Trimming removed 7 bases from V and 3 bases from J; junction bases left unmatched: 6. CDR3 length: 14 amino acids. CDR1 MRHNA and CDR2 SNTAGT come from the germline V gene. The CDR3 coding sequence is TGTGCCAGCAAGCGGGGAGCAAACTACAATGAGCAGTTCTTC. As protein: CASKRGANYNEQFF.

The rearrangement joins TRBV2 to TRBJ1-4; tentatively, D is TRBD1 (5 bases). Trimming left V 8 bases short and J 1 base short, with 17 bases between. The CDR3 covers 16 residues. The germline V gene encodes CDR1 SNHLY and CDR2 FYNNEI. The CDR3 loop reads CASRHRGLETNEKLFF. CDR3 sequence (DNA): TGTGCCAGCCGTCACCGGGGGTTGGAAACTAATGAAAAACTGTTTTTT.

The chain recombines TRBV5-1 with TRBJ1-2; D uncertain. Germline lookup yields CDR1 SGHRS and CDR2 YFSETQ. The CDR3 runs 15 residues. V lost 4 bases, J lost 7 bases, and 20 bases lay in between. The CDR3 is CASSADRATRGGYTF. The CDR3 DNA reads TGCGCCAGCAGCGCGGACCGCGCGACGCGGGGTGGCTACACCTTC.

The chain carries TRBV4-3 and TRBJ1-2; 7 bases match TRBD1. CDR1 and CDR2 from the germline V gene are LGHNA and YSLEER. The CDR3 is 15 amino acids. The trim removed 3 bases at V and 6 bases at J, leaving 10 bases unmatched. CDR3 loop: CASSQAFARGNGYTF. The CDR3 DNA follows: TGCGCCAGCAGCCAGGCCTTTGCCAGGGGGAATGGCTACACCTTC.

The chain joins TRBV5-1 to TRBJ2-2, with D possibly matching TRBD2 (5 bases). CDR1 and CDR2 (germline): SGHRS, YFSETQ. V lost 5 bases and J lost 3, with 11 bases in between. The CDR3 runs 14 residues. CDR3 in amino acids: CASSPGSYTGELFF. CDR3 in DNA: TGCGCCAGCAGTCCGGGATCCTACACCGGGGAGCTGTTTTTT.

This clone was observed a few times. This rearrangement joins TRBV7-2 to TRBJ1-3; no clear D. V lost 5 bases and J 4 bases, leaving 12 bases between the germline ends. The CDR3 contains 14 residues. The germline gives CDR1 SGHTA, CDR2 FQGNSA. CDR3: CASSPGGSGNTIYF. CDR3 nucleotides: TGTGCCAGCAGCCCCGGCGGATCCGGAAACACCATATATTTT.

The chain combines TRBV4-1 with TRBJ1-2; D remains unclear. Germline V lookup: CDR1 MGHRA, CDR2 YSYEKL. This CDR3 spans 15 amino acids. Between the trimmed V and J ends, which lost 1 base and 5 bases, there was a span of 14 bases. This chain's CDR3 is CASSQGGQLQYGYTF. The CDR3 region has the DNA TGCGCCAGCAGCCAAGGTGGGCAGCTGCAGTATGGCTACACCTTC.

The genes are TRBV7-9 and TRBJ2-3; 11 positions agree with TRBD1. The trim removed 5 bases at V and 3 bases at J, leaving 1 base unmatched. The CDR3 runs to 14 residues. Germline V gene data show CDR1 as SEHNR and CDR2 as FQNEAQ (reference sequence). As DNA, the CDR3 is TGTGCCAGCAGCGGACAGGGGGCGACAGATACGCAGTATTTT. Its translation: CASSGQGATDTQYF.

The chain carries TRBV4-1 and TRBJ1-1; D unclear. Trimming left V 3 bases short and J 2 bases short, with 16 bases between. Germline CDR1 reads MGHRA; CDR2 reads YSYEKL. CDR3 length: 16 amino acids. The CDR3 nucleotides are TGCGCCAGCAGCCATGATCGTACTCCACTAAACACTGAAGCTTTCTTT. It codes for CASSHDRTPLNTEAFF.

This chain links TRBV23-1 with TRBJ1-2, with 8 bases aligning to TRBD1. TRBV23-1 belongs to the ORF category, with a function that is uncertain. The CDR3 loop spans 17 amino acids. With V trimmed by 0 bases and J by 3 bases, 9 bases remained unmatched. The CDR3 DNA follows: TGCGCCAGCAGTCAATCTATTACGGGACAGGAGGACTATGGCTACACCTTC. This codes for CASSQSITGQEDYGYTF.

This chain links TRBV19 with TRBJ1-5; no reliable D call. Germline values: CDR1 LNHDA, CDR2 SQIVND (reference sequence). The CDR3 totals 12 residues. Deletions cut 5 bases from V and 6 bases from J, with 8 bases between. DNA of the CDR3: TGTGCCAGTAGTGATCGAGGTCAGCCCCAGCATTTT. Translating it yields CASSDRGQPQHF.

The count of this clone is one. This chain joins TRBV5-6 and TRBJ2-1; possibly TRBD1 for D (7 bases). CDR3 length: 15 amino acids. With 4 bases removed from V and 0 bases from J, the gap between germline ends came to 11 bases. Germline V CDR1 and CDR2: SGHDT, YYEEEE. CDR3 DNA sequence: TGTGCCAGCAGCCCGCAGGGGGGCTCCTACAATGAGCAGTTCTTC. Its translation is CASSPQGGSYNEQFF.

The rearrangement joins TRBV5-1 to TRBJ2-7; maybe TRBD1 (6 bases). The CDR3 covers 14 residues. From germline, CDR1 is SGHRS and CDR2 YFSETQ. The V end lost 3 bases, the J end lost 1 base, and 11 bases lay between the germline ends. CDR3 coding DNA: TGCGCCAGCAGCTCGGACAGTACTTCCTACGAGCAGTACTTC. Residues: CASSSDSTSYEQYF.

This rearrangement joins TRBV5-4 to TRBJ2-1; the match to TRBD2 covers 10 bases. CDR1 and CDR2 from the germline V gene are SGHNT and YYREEE (reference sequence). The CDR3 runs 15 residues. J gave up 10 bases and V 2 bases, and 9 bases lay outside the gene matches. The CDR3 region is CASSFGASGGAEQFF. The CDR3 DNA sequence: TGTGCCAGCAGCTTTGGGGCTAGCGGGGGAGCCGAGCAGTTCTTC. The full variable domain, completed using reference TRBV5-4 and TRBJ2-1, is ETGVTQSPTHLIKTRGQQVTLRCSSQSGHNTVSWYQQALGQGPQFIFQYYREEENGRGNFPPRFSGLQFPNYSSELNVNALELDDSALYLCASSFGASGGAEQFFGPGTRLTVL.

The rearrangement joins TRBV29-1 to TRBJ1-2; 7 bases align to TRBD1. From germline, CDR1 is SQVTM and CDR2 ANQGSEA. The junction had 11 bases not matched to a gene; V was cut back by 4 bases and J by 0 bases. There are 16 residues in the CDR3. This CDR3 is CSVGIGGGRANYGYTF. CDR3 sequence (DNA): TGCAGCGTTGGAATCGGAGGGGGCCGAGCTAACTATGGCTACACCTTC.